This TCR beta chain was captured by sequencing in a study of T-cell reconstitution after alpha-beta-depleted transplantation in children. Germline CDR1 is MNHEY and CDR2 is SVGEGT. CDR3 length: 15 residues. V lost 3 bases and J lost 2, with 12 bases in between. Preparation of the TCRbeta library used unique molecular identifiers. MiXCR, applied by TCRdb to the PCR reads, yields one record per CDR3 protein. The sample gives 500,000 to 600,000 distinct CDR3 sequences, 18% of which show up once; 2.5% to 3.5% is in the top ten. The chain has TRBV6-2 or TRBV6-3 and TRBJ2-3; D possibly corresponds to TRBD2 (6 bases). The receptor was derived from a human donor who donated a stem cell graft to a child with acute lymphoblastic leukemia. Sequencing used PBMCs from the stem cell graft donor, obtained from the stem cell graft. This CDR3 reads CASSYLGGNTDTQYF. CDR3 coding DNA: TGTGCCAGCAGTTATCTAGGCGGGAACACAGATACGCAGTATTTT.